A selection of T cell receptor beta chains follows, all from one sample in a study of T cell responses to AZD1222 COVID-19 vaccine. Method: immunoSEQ multiplex PCR; TCRdb's copy keeps in-frame clones and lacks some. The data hold tens of thousands of clones, with about 91% observed a single time. Sample: peripheral blood, taken on day 0 of MenACWY control vaccination. Every receptor here comes from an adult in good health. Both conserved end residues are trimmed from each CDR3.

v_gene: TRBV10-3
j_gene: TRBJ1-5
len: 14
CDR3aa: AISEPGGGGNQPQH

v_gene: TRBV18
j_gene: TRBJ1-3
len: 11
CDR3aa: ASSRDGGNTIY

v_gene: TRBV2
j_gene: TRBJ2-5
len: 9
CDR3aa: ASSEVETQY

v_gene: TRBV5-5
j_gene: TRBJ1-2
len: 14
CDR3aa: ASSLEGGVGVYGYT

v_gene: TRBV5-6
j_gene: TRBJ1-5
len: 14
CDR3aa: ASSSWGRGDNQPQH

v_gene: TRBV6-1
j_gene: TRBJ1-6
len: 12
CDR3aa: ASSEANYNSPLH

v_gene: TRBV6-2/TRBV6-3
j_gene: TRBJ2-7
len: 9
CDR3aa: ASSPGGEQY

v_gene: TRBV19
j_gene: TRBJ1-5
len: 12
CDR3aa: ASTAGTFNQPQH

v_gene: TRBV6-5
j_gene: TRBJ1-4
len: 13
CDR3aa: ASRPRMGESEKLF

v_gene: TRBV4-2
j_gene: TRBJ2-7
len: 13
CDR3aa: ASSQPTGGGYEQY

v_gene: TRBV6-1
j_gene: TRBJ2-7
len: 14
CDR3aa: ASSEVGLAGAYEQY